Here is one T cell receptor beta chain with its context. Stated time point: newly diagnosed GD, antithyroid drugs for less than 3 months. Preparation of the TCR library used RNA extracted from PBMCs. American Thyroid Association guidelines served as the basis for diagnosing Graves' disease. This sample is part of a study of regulatory T cells in long-lasting Graves disease. TCR beta libraries were built with iRepertoire HTBI primers and Arm-PCR of CDR3 regions. TCRdb fed the multiplex PCR reads into MiXCR, producing one record per CDR3 protein. The sample contains about 460,000 distinct CDR3 sequences, 14% of which appear only once. The CDR3 totals 18 residues. CDR1 and CDR2 (germline): MNHEY, SMNVEV (reference sequence). V shed 5 bases, J shed 0 bases, and the junction held 8 bases outside the gene matches. These records were also assigned to another study, of T cells in Graves' hyperthyroidism and ophthalmopathy.

This sequence was found in a woman between 45 and 65 years old with Graves disease. The source was peripheral blood mononuclear cells (PBMCs), collected at new diagnosis, from a patient treated with antithyroid drugs. This rearrangement joins TRBV27 to TRBJ2-3; TRBD2 matches at 13 bases. The DNA for the CDR3 is TGTGCCAGCAGTCCCCCCGGGACTAGCGGGACTAGCACAGATACGCAGTATTTT. This encodes CASSPPGTSGTSTDTQYF.